Following are 18 T cell receptor beta chains from one sample sequenced in a study of blood T cell repertoires in COVID-19. The table came from immunoSEQ multiplex PCR; TCRdb's copy has only in-frame clones and leaves some out. This table has 150,000 to 200,000 clones, roughly 84% appearing once. The sample comprised peripheral blood. These receptors were obtained from a woman between 70 and 85 years old with COVID-19, enrolled during active disease.

The gene calls are TRBV7-8 and TRBJ2-5; D is possibly TRBD2 (6 bases). The CDR3 spans 16 residues. V lost 5 bases to trimming and J lost 6 bases, with 22 bases between them. CDR1 is SGHVS, CDR2 FQNEAQ, per germline. CDR3 protein: CASSGRLGVNRKTQYF. CDR3 bases: TGTGCCAGCAGCGGCCGACTAGGAGTTAATAGGAAGACCCAGTACTTC. The full variable domain, with the rest looked up from reference TRBV7-8 and TRBJ2-5, is GAGVSQSPRYKVAKRGQDVALRCDPISGHVSLFWYQQALGQGPEFLTYFQNEAQLDKSGLPSDRFFAERPEGSVSTLKIQRTQQEDSAVYLCASSGRLGVNRKTQYFGPGTRLLVL.

The V and J genes are TRBV5-1 and TRBJ1-3; possibly TRBD1 for D (5 bases). The CDR3 sequence is 15 residues long. V was trimmed by 7 bases and J by 3 bases, leaving 17 bases between them. CDR1 SGHRS and CDR2 YFSETQ come from the germline V gene. The CDR3 DNA follows: TGCGCCAGCGCACTTGGGGGGGAAATTGGAAACACCATATATTTT. This encodes CASALGGEIGNTIYF. The whole variable domain, remainder taken from reference TRBV5-1 and TRBJ1-3, is KAGVTQTPRYLIKTRGQQVTLSCSPISGHRSVSWYQQTPGQGLQFLFEYFSETQRNKGNFPGRFSGRQFSNSRSEMNVSTLELGDSALYLCASALGGEIGNTIYFGEGSWLTVV.

The J gene is TRBJ2-3, the V gene TRBV28; 8 nucleotides match TRBD2. CDR1 MDHEN and CDR2 SYDVKM come from the germline V gene. CDR3 length: 14 residues. The V and J ends lost 6 bases and 1 base, in that order; junction bases with no gene match: 3. CDR3 nucleotide sequence: TGTGCCAGCAGCGTAGCGGGGCGCACAGATACGCAGTATTTT. Protein sequence: CASSVAGRTDTQYF.

J is TRBJ1-1 and V is TRBV5-1; TRBD1 aligns across 7 bases. Germline CDR1 is SGHRS and CDR2 is YFSETQ. Trimming cost V 4 bases and J 0 bases; bases outside gene matches: 6. This CDR3 has 15 amino acids. The CDR3, as DNA: TGCGCCAGCAGCGGCGGGACAGTCATGAACACTGAAGCTTTCTTT. It translates to CASSGGTVMNTEAFF.

This chain links TRBV11-2 with TRBJ2-2; D uncertain. The CDR3 loop spans 13 amino acids. V lost 1 base to trimming and J lost 7 bases, with 7 bases between them. Germline V gene lookup returns CDR1 SGHAT and CDR2 FQNNGV. CDR3 sequence (DNA): TGTGCCAGCAGCTTAGGTGGCAACGGGGAGCTGTTTTTT. It codes for CASSLGGNGELFF.

This clone was counted only a few times. This sequence joins TRBV3-1 (or the pseudogene TRBV3-2) and TRBJ1-2; 9 bases align to TRBD1. Germline V gene lookup returns CDR1 LGHDT and CDR2 YNNKEL (reference sequence). The CDR3 spans 19 residues. The V segment lost 1 base and the J segment 2 bases; nucleotides outside the gene matches: 14. The CDR3 sequence: CASSQGVQNRGRRNYGYTF. The CDR3 DNA follows: TGTGCCAGCAGCCAAGGGGTCCAGAACAGGGGGCGAAGGAACTATGGCTACACCTTC.

There are a few counts of this clone. The V call is TRBV12-3 or TRBV12-4, the J call TRBJ2-6; D gene unclear. This CDR3 region has 13 residues. Between the trimmed V and J ends, which lost 8 bases and 2 bases, there was a span of 7 bases. In DNA, the CDR3 is TGTGCCAGCGGCAAACCTGGGGCCAACGTCCTGACTTTC. Translating gives CASGKPGANVLTF.

This chain uses TRBV3-1 (or the pseudogene TRBV3-2) with TRBJ1-5, with a possible D match to TRBD1 (6 bases). The germline V gene encodes CDR1 LGHDT and CDR2 YNNKEL (reference sequence). This CDR3 is 14 amino acids long. The V end was cut by 5 bases, the J end by 6 bases, with 14 bases between. The CDR3 loop reads CASSTAGVSQPQHF. In DNA, the CDR3 is TGTGCCAGCAGCACGGCAGGGGTTAGTCAGCCCCAGCATTTT.

The chain employs TRBV9 and TRBJ2-4, with a tentative D call TRBD1 (6 bases). CDR3 size: 16 residues. Trimming pared 3 bases from V and 3 bases from J, leaving 16 bases between. From germline, CDR1 is SGDLS and CDR2 YYNGEE. The CDR3 sequence: CASSERQGLGKNIQYF. The DNA of the CDR3 is TGTGCCAGCAGCGAAAGGCAGGGGTTGGGCAAAAACATTCAGTACTTC.

This clone was observed a few times. V gene TRBV4-1 combines with J gene TRBJ1-6, with D maybe TRBD1 (6 bases). CDR3 length: 14 amino acids. Trimming took 1 base from V and 10 from J, leaving 11 bases between them. Germline CDR1 is MGHRA and CDR2 is YSYEKL. The CDR3, as DNA: TGCGCCAGCAGCCAAGGGGACAACTACTCACCCCTCCACTTT. Translated, it gives CASSQGDNYSPLHF.

V usage is TRBV18 and J usage is TRBJ2-1; D unclear. The CDR3 runs 12 residues. V was pared by 2 bases and J by 7 bases, with 6 bases between. Germline V gene lookup returns CDR1 KGHSH and CDR2 LQKENI. CDR3 region: CASSPIENEQFF. CDR3 DNA sequence: TGTGCCAGCTCACCAATAGAGAATGAGCAGTTCTTC.

The chain uses TRBV3-1 (or the pseudogene TRBV3-2) and TRBJ2-1; possibly TRBD1 for D (5 bases). This CDR3 contains 13 residues. Trimming stripped 0 bases from V and 6 bases from J, with 6 bases between. CDR1 is LGHDT and CDR2 is YNNKEL in the germline V gene (reference sequence). CDR3 coding DNA: TGTGCCAGCAGCCAAGATAGGGGCAATGAGCAGTTCTTC. Translating it yields CASSQDRGNEQFF.

The chain combines TRBV5-1 with TRBJ2-2, with D perhaps TRBD1 (5 bases). Trimming left V 1 base short and J 4 bases short, with 17 bases between. Per the germline V gene, CDR1 is SGHRS and CDR2 is YFSETQ. The CDR3 is 17 amino acids. CDR3 DNA: TGCGCCAGCAGCTTGAATGAGGTGGGGCTCGGCACCGGGGAGCTGTTTTTT. It is translated as CASSLNEVGLGTGELFF.

In DNA form, the CDR3 reads TGTGCCAGCAGCTTGGGAGGATTCACCTACGAGCAGTACTTC. Encoded protein: CASSLGGFTYEQYF. The genes are TRBV5-4 and TRBJ2-7; D gene uncertain. The CDR3 runs to 14 residues. The germline CDR1 and CDR2 sequences are SGHNT and YYREEE (reference sequence). Trimming removed 0 bases at V and 2 bases at J, with 9 bases between.

The chain couples TRBV3-1 (or the pseudogene TRBV3-2) to TRBJ2-3, with TRBD2 identical over 8 bases. This CDR3 is 15 amino acids long. The germline gives CDR1 LGHDT, CDR2 YNNKEL (reference sequence). Trimming cost V 3 bases and J 4 bases; bases outside gene matches: 6. CDR3 sequence: CASSQIGGASDTQYF. As DNA, the CDR3 is TGTGCCAGCAGCCAGATCGGGGGGGCGTCAGATACGCAGTATTTT.

This clone was seen more than once but under ten times. The CDR3 is CASSQVDVGLAANEQFF. Here the CDR3 DNA reads TGTGCCAGCAGCCAAGTCGATGTGGGACTAGCGGCTAATGAGCAGTTCTTC. The V call is TRBV4-2, the J call TRBJ2-1, with 11 bases matching TRBD2. Germline V CDR1 and CDR2: LGHNA, YNFKEQ. The V and J ends lost 1 base and 7 bases, in that order; junction bases with no gene match: 9. The CDR3 covers 17 residues.

The rearrangement links TRBV6-5 to TRBJ1-5; no reliable D call. The V gene lost 6 bases and the J gene lost 1 base, with 7 bases spanning the gap. This CDR3 region has 13 residues. CDR1 and CDR2 from the germline V gene are MNHEY and SVGAGI. This chain's CDR3 is CASSQVSNQPQHF. CDR3 bases: TGTGCCAGCAGCCAGGTGAGCAATCAGCCCCAGCATTTT.

This CDR3 reads CASNSPPGQGPSGANVLTF. In DNA form, the CDR3 reads TGTGCCAGTAATTCACCCCCGGGACAGGGCCCCTCTGGGGCCAACGTCCTGACTTTC. The chain links TRBV19 to TRBJ2-6; the match to TRBD1 covers 9 bases. There are 19 residues in the CDR3. Germline lookup yields CDR1 LNHDA and CDR2 SQIVND (reference sequence). Trimming cost V 7 bases and J 0 bases; bases outside gene matches: 13.